A single sample is the source of the 28 T cell receptor beta chains below, sequenced in a study of blood T cell repertoires in COVID-19. Sequencing used immunoSEQ multiplex PCR; TCRdb keeps in-frame clones, though not all of them. The sample records fewer than 700,000 clones, around nine tenths being singletons. The specimen was peripheral blood. These receptors were taken from a woman between 50 and 59 years old with COVID-19, enrolled during active disease.

The chain uses TRBV11-2 and TRBJ2-1; D remains unclear. CDR1 and CDR2 (germline): SGHAT, FQNNGV. CDR3 length: 13 amino acids. Trimming took off 1 base at V and 10 bases at J, with 11 bases between the two ends. CDR3: CASSLALGMEQFF. CDR3 DNA: TGTGCCAGCAGCTTAGCTTTGGGCATGGAGCAGTTCTTC.

V gene TRBV30 combines with J gene TRBJ1-6; D is possibly TRBD1 (5 bases). This CDR3 contains 13 residues. The germline V gene encodes CDR1 GTSNPN and CDR2 SVGIG (reference sequence). Trimming took 6 bases from V and 9 from J, leaving 15 bases between them. The CDR3 bases are TGTGCCTGCGCGCAGGGTGAGGCTTCACCCCTCCACTTT. Protein product: CACAQGEASPLHF.

This chain uses TRBV5-1 with TRBJ2-7; TRBD2 is a possible D gene (7 bases). The CDR3 has 19 amino acids. From germline, CDR1 is SGHRS and CDR2 YFSETQ. Trimming removed 7 bases from V and 4 bases from J, with 33 bases in between. DNA for the CDR3: TGCGCCAGCCGAGCATTATGGGGGGGCCGGACTACCTCCTCGTACGAGCAGTACTTC. It encodes CASRALWGGRTTSSYEQYF.

The genes are TRBV30 and TRBJ1-2; 8 bases match TRBD1. Germline CDR1 GTSNPN, CDR2 SVGIG (reference sequence). This CDR3 comprises 14 residues. V shed 6 bases, J shed 4 bases, and the junction held 10 bases outside the gene matches. The CDR3 reads CACGTTGVVYGYTF. CDR3 coding DNA: TGTGCCTGTGGAACGACAGGGGTTGTCTATGGCTACACCTTC.

CDR3 DNA: TGTGCCAGCAGTTTACCTAGGGGCTCCTATAATTCACCCCTCCACTTT. Amino acids: CASSLPRGSYNSPLHF. This rearrangement joins TRBV28 to TRBJ1-6; D perhaps matches TRBD1 (5 bases). Looked up from germline, CDR1 is MDHEN and CDR2 is SYDVKM. The ends were cut back, 2 bases at V and 0 bases at J, with 8 bases in the middle. The CDR3 contains 16 residues.

This clone was detected only a few times. The J gene is TRBJ2-7, the V gene TRBV5-1; D gene uncertain. Germline loops: CDR1 SGHRS, CDR2 YFSETQ. Trimming left V 0 bases short and J 2 bases short, with 6 bases between. The CDR3 is 13 amino acids. The CDR3 region has the DNA TGCGCCAGCAGCTTGGAACAGACCTACGAGCAGTACTTC. Amino acid sequence: CASSLEQTYEQYF.

The chain employs TRBV19 and TRBJ1-1, with D possibly being TRBD1 (6 bases). CDR3 length: 15 residues. Germline V gene lookup returns CDR1 LNHDA and CDR2 SQIVND (reference sequence). Trimming took off 6 bases at V and 1 base at J, with 15 bases between the two ends. Written as DNA, the CDR3 is TGTGCCAGTAGGACTCAGGGACATCGGAACACTGAAGCTTTCTTT. Its translation: CASRTQGHRNTEAFF.

The J gene is TRBJ2-7, the V gene TRBV30; D possibly corresponds to TRBD2 (5 bases). Germline assignment: CDR1 GTSNPN and CDR2 SVGIG (reference sequence). V was clipped by 2 bases and J by 2 bases, with 16 bases between them. This CDR3 region has 15 residues. CDR3 DNA: TGTGCCTGGAGTCGGGGAGTGGGCCAAACCTACGAGCAGTACTTC. This translates into CAWSRGVGQTYEQYF. The full variable domain, with the rest looked up from reference TRBV30 and TRBJ2-7, is SQTIHQWPATLVQPVGSPLSLECTVEGTSNPNLYWYRQAAGRGLQLLFYSVGIGQISSEVPQNLSASRPQDRQFILSSKKLLLSDSGFYLCAWSRGVGQTYEQYFGPGTRLTVT.

This chain joins TRBV5-4 and TRBJ2-5; TRBD2 is a possible D gene (6 bases). V lost 2 bases, J lost 4 bases, and 15 bases lay in between. This CDR3 has 15 amino acids. CDR1 and CDR2 from the germline V gene are SGHNT and YYREEE (reference sequence). The CDR3, as DNA: TGTGCCAGCAGCTTCAGGAGGGTTTCGGGAGAGACCCAGTACTTC. Its protein product is CASSFRRVSGETQYF.

V and J are TRBV19 and TRBJ2-7, with 9 positions matching TRBD1. The CDR3 runs 14 residues. V shed 6 bases and J 5 bases; nucleotides not matched to a gene: 8. The germline gives CDR1 LNHDA, CDR2 SQIVND (reference sequence). The CDR3 DNA sequence: TGTGCCAGTAGGAGAAGGGACAGGGACCACGAGCAGTACTTC. This gives the protein CASRRRDRDHEQYF.

The CDR3 reads CASSLYGGASSYTF. DNA for the CDR3: TGTGCCAGCAGCTTATATGGGGGGGCGAGCTCCTACACCTTC. This chain uses TRBV7-3 with TRBJ1-2; D is possibly TRBD1 (6 bases). Germline values: CDR1 SGHTA, CDR2 FQGTGA. CDR3 length: 14 residues. V lost 2 bases, J lost 10 bases, and 17 bases lay in between.

In its sample, this clone was seen once. The rearrangement joins TRBV6-6 to TRBJ1-4; D call uncertain. Germline V gene lookup returns CDR1 MNHNY and CDR2 SVGAGI (reference sequence). Between the trimmed V and J ends, which lost 5 bases and 6 bases, there was a span of 13 bases. This CDR3 has 14 amino acids. CDR3 loop: CASSILVGYEKLFF. The CDR3 region has the DNA TGTGCCAGCAGTATACTCGTGGGCTATGAAAAACTGTTTTTT.

The chain uses TRBV11-2 and TRBJ1-2; D not resolved. V dropped 4 bases and J dropped 4 bases, with 16 bases sitting between them. This CDR3 has 15 amino acids. Germline assignment: CDR1 SGHAT and CDR2 FQNNGV. CDR3 DNA: TGTGCCAGCAGCTCGACGCTCGAGGTCGTCTATGGCTACACCTTC. Its translation: CASSSTLEVVYGYTF. Full variable domain (remainder filled in from reference TRBV11-2 and TRBJ1-2): EAGVAQSPRYKIIEKRQSVAFWCNPISGHATLYWYQQILGQGPKLLIQFQNNGVVDDSQLPKDRFSAERLKGVDSTLKIQPAKLEDSAVYLCASSSTLEVVYGYTFGSGTRLTVV.

The chain couples TRBV5-4 to TRBJ1-5; 7 bases agree with TRBD1. CDR3 length: 13 amino acids. From germline, CDR1 is SGHNT and CDR2 YYREEE (reference sequence). Unmatched junction bases numbered 2, after V lost 4 bases and J lost 4 bases. The CDR3 DNA follows: TGTGCCAGCAGCCCGGGACAGAATCAGCCCCAGCATTTT. It codes for CASSPGQNQPQHF.

This clone was detected only a few times. The chain couples TRBV4-1 to TRBJ1-5; D gene unclear. The CDR3 is 16 amino acids. From germline, CDR1 is MGHRA and CDR2 YSYEKL. V gave up 0 bases and J gave up 9 bases, with 18 bases separating them. The CDR3 here is CASSQEVALARGPQHF. CDR3 DNA: TGCGCCAGCAGCCAAGAGGTGGCCCTAGCTCGGGGGCCCCAGCATTTT.

The chain employs TRBV9 and TRBJ2-7, with a possible D match to TRBD2 (6 bases). The CDR3 contains 12 residues. CDR1 is SGDLS and CDR2 is YYNGEE in the germline V gene. With 4 bases removed from V and 4 bases from J, the gap between germline ends came to 9 bases. DNA for the CDR3: TGTGCCAGCAGCCTTGGAGGGTACGAGCAGTACTTC. It encodes CASSLGGYEQYF.

V is TRBV7-2 and J is TRBJ1-2; D gene ambiguous. Germline V gives CDR1 SGHTA, CDR2 FQGNSA. Trimming stripped 5 bases from V and 4 bases from J, with 11 bases between. The CDR3 runs to 13 residues. The DNA of the CDR3 is TGTGCCAGCAGCCAAGAGGGCGGCTATGGCTACACCTTC. Protein sequence: CASSQEGGYGYTF.

This clone was counted once. The CDR3 loop is CASSPVGRMVDYGYTF. Here the CDR3 DNA reads TGCGCCAGCAGCCCGGTGGGCAGGATGGTGGACTATGGCTACACCTTC. The chain is built from TRBV4-1 and TRBJ1-2; D unresolved. Germline V lookup: CDR1 MGHRA, CDR2 YSYEKL. Trimming pared 4 bases from V and 3 bases from J, leaving 18 bases between. The CDR3 extends over 16 amino acids.

This chain links TRBV6-5 with TRBJ2-5; TRBD2 matches 10 bases. Looked up from germline, CDR1 is MNHEY and CDR2 is SVGAGI. With 7 bases clipped from V and 1 base from J, the junction kept 6 bases outside the gene matches. This CDR3 spans 15 amino acids. The CDR3 DNA reads TGTGCCAGCACACCTGGACTAGCGGTCCAAGAGACCCAGTACTTC. Translation gives CASTPGLAVQETQYF.

The chain has TRBV29-1 and TRBJ2-5, with TRBD1 as a possible D gene (5 bases). Germline V gene sequence: CDR1 SQVTM, CDR2 ANQGSEA. This CDR3 contains 15 residues. V lost 2 bases to trimming and J lost 2 bases, with 15 bases between them. CDR3 amino acids: CSVELLTDIQETQYF. CDR3 sequence (DNA): TGCAGCGTTGAACTGTTGACAGATATACAAGAGACCCAGTACTTC. Full variable domain (outside the CDR3, taken from reference TRBV29-1 and TRBJ2-5): SAVISQKPSRDICQRGTSLTIQCQVDSQVTMMFWYRQQPGQSLTLIATANQGSEATYESGFVIDKFPISRPNLTFSTLTVSNMSPEDSSIYLCSVELLTDIQETQYFGPGTRLLVL.

The chain uses TRBV6-5 and TRBJ1-2; TRBD1 agrees at 7 bases. The CDR3 loop spans 13 amino acids. Germline V gene sequence: CDR1 MNHEY, CDR2 SVGAGI. J lost 4 bases, V lost 4 bases, and 3 bases had no gene match. The CDR3 protein is CASSSTGSYGYTF. Here the CDR3 DNA reads TGTGCCAGCAGTTCGACAGGGAGCTATGGCTACACCTTC.

The DNA for the CDR3 is TGTGCCAGCAGCGTAGGCGGGGGTTTTGACTATGGCTACACCTTC. Residues: CASSVGGGFDYGYTF. This rearrangement joins TRBV9 to TRBJ1-2; tentatively, D is TRBD1 (5 bases). This CDR3 has 15 residues. CDR1 is SGDLS, CDR2 YYNGEE, per germline. V lost 0 bases to trimming and J lost 3 bases, with 12 bases between them.

The CDR3 sequence: CASSVETAWDEQFF. For the CDR3, the DNA is TGTGCCAGCAGCGTAGAGACAGCTTGGGATGAGCAGTTCTTC. This chain joins TRBV5-5 and TRBJ2-1, with D perhaps TRBD1 (5 bases). The germline V and J ends were trimmed by 4 bases and 8 bases, with 16 bases remaining between them. Germline V gene sequence: CDR1 SGHKS, CDR2 YYEKEE (reference sequence). The CDR3 covers 14 residues.

There are a few counts of this clone. V gene TRBV2 combines with J gene TRBJ1-2, with TRBD1 matching 11 bases. The length of the CDR3 is 19 residues. The germline gives CDR1 SNHLY, CDR2 FYNNEI. Trimming at V came to 6 bases and at J to 2 bases, leaving 17 bases not matched to a gene. The DNA for the CDR3 is TGTGCCAGCAGACCCATTTCCCGGGACAGGGGGAGAGCCAACTATGGCTACACCTTC. It yields the protein CASRPISRDRGRANYGYTF.

The chain links TRBV5-6 to TRBJ1-1, with D perhaps matching TRBD1 (6 bases). Germline CDR1 is SGHDT and CDR2 is YYEEEE. Trimming shortened V by 4 bases and J by 1 base, and 14 bases separated the two germline ends. The CDR3 covers 15 residues. The CDR3 coding sequence is TGTGCCAGCAGCCCTCCAGGGGCTTCGAACACTGAAGCTTTCTTT. This translates into CASSPPGASNTEAFF.

In this sample, this clone turned up a few times. The chain recombines TRBV7-9 with TRBJ1-2; TRBD1 might be the D (5 bases). With 4 bases removed from V and 6 bases from J, the gap between germline ends came to 18 bases. The V gene's germline CDR1 is SEHNR and CDR2 FQNEAQ (reference sequence). The CDR3 is 15 residues long. The CDR3 is CASSSWSSKGDGYTF. DNA for the CDR3: TGTGCCAGCAGCTCCTGGTCCAGTAAAGGGGATGGCTACACCTTC.

CDR3 amino acids: CASSLRVGEGYTF. DNA of the CDR3: TGCGCCAGCAGCTTGAGGGTAGGGGAAGGCTACACCTTC. This chain uses TRBV5-1 with TRBJ1-2; TRBD1 might be the D (5 bases). Trimming shortened V by 1 base and J by 8 bases, and 12 bases separated the two germline ends. CDR1 is SGHRS, CDR2 YFSETQ, per germline. This CDR3 spans 13 amino acids.

The chain carries TRBV2 and TRBJ2-5, with 8 bases matching TRBD2. Germline V gene data show CDR1 as SNHLY and CDR2 as FYNNEI. V gave up 3 bases and J gave up 3 bases; unmatched junction bases: 3. The CDR3 consists of 14 residues. The CDR3 nucleotides are TGTGCCAGCAGTGATACAGCGGGGGAAGAGACCCAGTACTTC. It specifies CASSDTAGEETQYF.